The 8 T cell receptor beta chains given below trace back to one sample, sequenced in a study of response to subunit inactivated influenza vaccine. Each CDR3 protein is one row after TCRdb ran MiXCR on the RT-PCR reads. The data contain hundreds of thousands of distinct CDR3 sequences, about 25% of them singletons. Sequenced here: CD4+ T cells sorted from PBMCs, sampled around 5 days after vaccination. The receptors here all came from a man aged 45-60 years who received an inactivated influenza vaccine.

This clonotype was seen a few times. This chain joins TRBV29-1 and TRBJ1-2; perhaps TRBD1 as D (6 bases). V lost 6 bases to trimming and J lost 8 bases, with 16 bases between them. Germline V gene data show CDR1 as SQVTM and CDR2 as ANQGSEA. The length of the CDR3 is 12 residues. CDR3 DNA: TGCAGCGTCTTGGGGGCAGCCGCCGGCTACACCTTC. This encodes CSVLGAAAGYTF. The full variable domain, its missing parts supplied by reference TRBV29-1 and TRBJ1-2, is SAVISQKPSRDICQRGTSLTIQCQVDSQVTMMFWYRQQPGQSLTLIATANQGSEATYESGFVIDKFPISRPNLTFSTLTVSNMSPEDSSIYLCSVLGAAAGYTFGSGTRLTVV.

This chain uses TRBV7-9 with TRBJ2-1; D might be TRBD1 or TRBD2, each matching 5 bases. Between the trimmed V and J ends, which lost 3 bases and 6 bases, there was a span of 15 bases. The CDR3 loop spans 15 amino acids. Germline V gene sequence: CDR1 SEHNR, CDR2 FQNEAQ (reference sequence). The CDR3 spells CASSLVAEGTNEQFF. CDR3 DNA: TGTGCCAGCAGCTTGGTTGCTGAGGGGACCAATGAGCAGTTCTTC.

In its sample, this clonotype was seen a few times. This chain connects TRBV4-2 to TRBJ2-3; 16 bases are a match to TRBD2. This CDR3 region has 22 residues. Trimming removed 4 bases from V and 2 bases from J; junction bases left unmatched: 18. The V gene's germline CDR1 is LGHNA and CDR2 YNFKEQ. The CDR3, as DNA: TGTGCCAGCAGCCCGCGCCGAACGGGACTAGCGGGGGGGCGCCCCAACACAGATACGCAGTATTTT. As protein: CASSPRRTGLAGGRPNTDTQYF.

The chain recombines TRBV5-1 with TRBJ2-1; 9 bases match TRBD1. V dropped 4 bases and J dropped 9; count of bases not matched to a gene: 8. The length of the CDR3 is 14 residues. The V gene's germline CDR1 is SGHRS and CDR2 YFSETQ. The CDR3 spells CASSTRTGVGEQFF. In nucleotides, the CDR3 is TGCGCCAGCAGCACCCGGACAGGGGTGGGTGAGCAGTTCTTC.

The rearrangement uses TRBV15 and TRBJ2-7; D is perhaps TRBD1 (6 bases). Trimming cost V 1 base and J 3 bases, with 10 bases left between them. The CDR3 contains 14 residues. The V gene's germline CDR1 is LNHNV and CDR2 YYDKDF (reference sequence). As DNA, the CDR3 is TGTGCCACCAGCAGAGTTACAGGGAGCTACGAGCAGTACTTC. The encoded protein is CATSRVTGSYEQYF. The full variable domain, completed using reference TRBV15 and TRBJ2-7, is DAMVIQNPRYQVTQFGKPVTLSCSQTLNHNVMYWYQQKSSQAPKLLFHYYDKDFNNEADTPDNFQSRRPNTSFCFLDIRSPGLGDTAMYLCATSRVTGSYEQYFGPGTRLTVT.

The table lists this clonotype with a count of one. This CDR3 fails to terminate in the conserved phenylalanine or tryptophan, so it likely reflects a read error. The chain carries TRBV4-3 and TRBJ2-2; no definite D call. CDR1 and CDR2 (germline): LGHNA, YSLEER. The length of the CDR3 is 17 residues. Trimming left V 0 bases short and J 0 bases short, with 11 bases between. Written as DNA, the CDR3 is TGCGCCAGCAGCCAAGATCAAGTCGGACCGAACACCGGGGAGCTGTTTTCT. The encoded protein is CASSQDQVGPNTGELFS.

There are a few counts of this clonotype. The rearrangement links TRBV6-1 to TRBJ1-2; TRBD1 matches 9 bases. V shed 5 bases and J 9 bases; nucleotides not matched to a gene: 7. Germline loops: CDR1 MNHNS, CDR2 SASEGT. The CDR3 is 13 residues long. CDR3 coding DNA: TGTGCCAGCAGTCGAACAGGGGGCGAGCGCTACACCTTC. This codes for CASSRTGGERYTF.

This clonotype occurred a few times. V gene TRBV20-1 combines with J gene TRBJ2-7; D possibly corresponds to TRBD1 (6 bases). Germline-derived CDR1 and CDR2 are DFQATT and SNEGSKA (reference sequence). Trimming cost V 3 bases and J 0 bases, with 9 bases left between them. The CDR3 runs 13 residues. CDR3 sequence reads: CSARTGASYEQYF. CDR3 nucleotides: TGCAGTGCTAGGACAGGAGCCTCCTACGAGCAGTACTTC.